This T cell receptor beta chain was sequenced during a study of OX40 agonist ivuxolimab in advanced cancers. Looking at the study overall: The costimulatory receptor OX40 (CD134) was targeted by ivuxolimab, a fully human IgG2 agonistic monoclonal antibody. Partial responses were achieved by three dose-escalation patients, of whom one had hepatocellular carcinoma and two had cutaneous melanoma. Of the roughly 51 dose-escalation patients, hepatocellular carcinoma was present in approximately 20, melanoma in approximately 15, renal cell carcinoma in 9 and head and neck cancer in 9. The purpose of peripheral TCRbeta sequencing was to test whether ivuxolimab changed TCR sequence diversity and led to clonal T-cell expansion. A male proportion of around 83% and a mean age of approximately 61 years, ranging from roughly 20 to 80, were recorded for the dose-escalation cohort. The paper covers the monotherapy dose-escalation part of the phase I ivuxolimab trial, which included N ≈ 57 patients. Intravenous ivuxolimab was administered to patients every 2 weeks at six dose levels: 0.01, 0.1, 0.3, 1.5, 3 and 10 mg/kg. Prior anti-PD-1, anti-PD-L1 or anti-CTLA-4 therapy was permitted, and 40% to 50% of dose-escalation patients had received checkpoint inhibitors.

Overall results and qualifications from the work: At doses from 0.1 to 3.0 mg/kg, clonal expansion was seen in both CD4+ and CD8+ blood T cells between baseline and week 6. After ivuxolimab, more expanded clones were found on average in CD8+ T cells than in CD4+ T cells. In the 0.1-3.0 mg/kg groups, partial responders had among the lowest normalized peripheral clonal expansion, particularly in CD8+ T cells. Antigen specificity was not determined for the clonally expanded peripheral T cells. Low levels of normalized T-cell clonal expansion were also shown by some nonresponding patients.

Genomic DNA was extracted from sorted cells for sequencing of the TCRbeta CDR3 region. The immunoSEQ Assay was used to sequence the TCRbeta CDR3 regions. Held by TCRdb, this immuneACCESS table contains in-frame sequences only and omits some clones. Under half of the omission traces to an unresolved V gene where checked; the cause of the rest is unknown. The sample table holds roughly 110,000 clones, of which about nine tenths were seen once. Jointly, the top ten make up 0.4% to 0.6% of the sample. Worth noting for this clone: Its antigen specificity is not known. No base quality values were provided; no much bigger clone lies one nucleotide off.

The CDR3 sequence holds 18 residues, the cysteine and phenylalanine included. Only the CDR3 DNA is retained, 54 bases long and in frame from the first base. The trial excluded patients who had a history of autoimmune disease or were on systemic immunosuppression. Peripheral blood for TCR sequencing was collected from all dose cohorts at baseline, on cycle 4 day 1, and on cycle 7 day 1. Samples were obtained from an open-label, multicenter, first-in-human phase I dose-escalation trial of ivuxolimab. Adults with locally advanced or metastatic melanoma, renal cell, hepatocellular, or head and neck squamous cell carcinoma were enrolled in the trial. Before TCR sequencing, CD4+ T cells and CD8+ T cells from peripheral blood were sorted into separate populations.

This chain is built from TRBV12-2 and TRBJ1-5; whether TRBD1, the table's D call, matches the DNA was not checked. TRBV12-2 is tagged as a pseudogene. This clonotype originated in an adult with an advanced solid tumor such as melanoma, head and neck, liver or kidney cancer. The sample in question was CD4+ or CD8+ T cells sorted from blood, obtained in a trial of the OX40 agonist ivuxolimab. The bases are TGTGCAAGTCGCTTCATCGTTCGGGCAGGGGGTTGCAATCAGCCCCAGCATTTT. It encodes CASRFIVRAGGCNQPQHF.